This T cell receptor (beta chain) was recorded in a study of blood T cell repertoires in COVID-19. J gave up 3 bases and V 3 bases, and 4 bases lay outside the gene matches. This CDR3 has 14 residues. CDR1 SGHRS and CDR2 YFSETQ come from the germline V gene. The protocol was immunoSEQ multiplex PCR, while the TCRdb copy is restricted to in-frame clones and leaves out a portion. The data contain 50,000 to 70,000 clones, roughly 86% of them singletons. The V gene is TRBV5-1, the J gene TRBJ1-1; 8 bases are shared with TRBD1. The material sequenced was peripheral blood. This clonotype originated in a human donor with active COVID-19. The donor label of this sample is uncertain. CDR3 nucleotide sequence: TGCGCCAGCAGCTCTCAGGGGGCGGACACTGAAGCTTTCTTT. Its protein product is CASSSQGADTEAFF.